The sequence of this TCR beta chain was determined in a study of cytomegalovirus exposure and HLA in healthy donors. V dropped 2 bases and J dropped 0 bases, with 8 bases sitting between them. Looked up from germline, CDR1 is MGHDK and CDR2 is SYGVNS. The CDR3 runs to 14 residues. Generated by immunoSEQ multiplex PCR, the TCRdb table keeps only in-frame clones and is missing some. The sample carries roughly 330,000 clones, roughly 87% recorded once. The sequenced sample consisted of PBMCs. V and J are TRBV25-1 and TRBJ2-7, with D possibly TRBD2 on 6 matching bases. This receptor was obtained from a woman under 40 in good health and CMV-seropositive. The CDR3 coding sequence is TGTGCCAGCAGTGAAGCTAGCGACTCCTACGAGCAGTACTTC. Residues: CASSEASDSYEQYF.